This passage covers 32 T cell receptor beta chains from one sample sequenced in a study of identical twins. TCRdb called the 5' RACE reads again in MiXCR, with one record for every CDR3 protein. The sample yields 400,000 or so distinct CDR3 sequences, 7% to 9.5% seen once. Input material: naive T cells sorted from blood. These TCRs come from a woman aged 50 to 60 in good health.

This clonotype was seen more than once but under ten times. The chain is built from TRBV20-1 and TRBJ1-2; 8 bases line up with TRBD1. This CDR3 has 16 residues. V lost 6 bases, J lost 7 bases, and 19 bases stayed unmatched. Germline V gene lookup returns CDR1 DFQATT and CDR2 SNEGSKA (reference sequence). The CDR3 region is CSASTRTGKTPGGYTF. CDR3 nucleotides: TGCAGTGCCAGCACTCGGACAGGGAAAACTCCAGGTGGCTACACCTTC.

The V call is TRBV5-1, the J call TRBJ2-7; D is perhaps TRBD1 or TRBD2 (5 bases each). V was trimmed by 2 bases and J by 0 bases, leaving 12 bases between them. There are 15 residues in the CDR3. The germline CDR1 and CDR2 sequences are SGHRS and YFSETQ. The CDR3 here is CASSLTGTGSYEQYV. In nucleotides, the CDR3 is TGCGCCAGCAGCTTAACCGGGACGGGCTCCTACGAGCAGTACGTC.

The rearrangement links TRBV3-1 to TRBJ2-5; TRBD1 matches 8 bases. Germline V gene data show CDR1 as LGHDT and CDR2 as YNNKEL (reference sequence). J gave up 4 bases and V 0 bases, and 10 bases lay outside the gene matches. The length of the CDR3 is 17 residues. The DNA of the CDR3 is TGTGCCAGCAGCCAAGATCCCGGACAGGGAGATGTAGAGACCCAGTACTTC. Residues: CASSQDPGQGDVETQYF.

In this sample, this clonotype turned up many times. The rearrangement joins TRBV12-3 or TRBV12-4 to TRBJ1-5; no clear D gene. Trimming shortened V by 6 bases and J by 1 base, and 10 bases separated the two germline ends. The CDR3 totals 14 residues. Here the CDR3 DNA reads TGTGCCAGCAGCCAAAGAGGGAGCAATCAGCCCCAGCATTTT. Protein: CASSQRGSNQPQHF.

This clonotype occurred many times. This chain uses TRBV4-1 with TRBJ1-1; no definite D call. Germline values: CDR1 MGHRA, CDR2 YSYEKL. The CDR3 covers 13 residues. Trimming stripped 2 bases from V and 1 base from J, with 5 bases between. The CDR3 DNA follows: TGCGCCAGCAGCCAACCGGAGAACACTGAAGCTTTCTTT. It encodes CASSQPENTEAFF.

Regarding this clonotype: A single base is all that separates this from a far larger clone, so a read error is likely. V usage is TRBV7-8 and J usage is TRBJ2-1; D is uncertain. Germline-derived CDR1 and CDR2 are SGHVS and FQNEAQ. Between the trimmed V and J ends, which lost 3 bases and 8 bases, there was a span of 2 bases. This CDR3 region has 10 residues. The CDR3 nucleotides are TGTGCCAGCAGCTTCGATGAGCAGTTCTTC. Translation: CASSFDEQFF.

This clonotype was seen many times. The J gene is TRBJ1-2, the V gene TRBV12-3 or TRBV12-4, with D uncertain. With 1 base removed from V and 5 bases from J, the gap between germline ends came to 5 bases. The CDR3 length is 12 residues. The CDR3 region has the DNA TGTGCCAGCAGTTTAGTGGGTTATGGCTACACCTTC. Its translation is CASSLVGYGYTF.

The rearrangement joins TRBV12-5 to TRBJ1-1, with D perhaps matching TRBD1 (5 bases). The CDR3 contains 14 residues. In germline, CDR1 is LGHNT, CDR2 FRNRAP. V was shortened by 4 bases and J by 6 bases, with 15 bases between the two germline ends. The CDR3 DNA is TGTGCTAGTGGTTGGGGACCCCCCTTGGCTGAAGCTTTCTTT. Amino acids: CASGWGPPLAEAFF.

This clonotype was found many times. This chain uses TRBV2 with TRBJ1-2; D may be TRBD1 (5 bases). This CDR3 comprises 14 residues. Germline CDR1 and CDR2: SNHLY and FYNNEI. V lost 7 bases and J 0 bases, leaving 12 bases between the germline ends. CDR3 amino acids: CASNPGTPNYGYTF. The CDR3 bases are TGTGCCAGCAATCCTGGGACCCCTAACTATGGCTACACCTTC.

In its sample, this clonotype was seen a few times. The chain joins TRBV3-1 to TRBJ2-7; TRBD2 matches 7 bases. Trimming cost V 4 bases and J 2 bases; bases outside gene matches: 8. Germline V gene data show CDR1 as LGHDT and CDR2 as YNNKEL (reference sequence). This CDR3 comprises 15 residues. The CDR3 nucleotides read TGTGCCAGCAGCCCTGGACTAGTAGGAACCTACGAGCAGTACTTC. This gives the protein CASSPGLVGTYEQYF.

This clonotype showed up many times. The V gene is TRBV4-1, the J gene TRBJ2-7; TRBD1 matches at 9 bases. Per germline, CDR1 MGHRA and CDR2 YSYEKL. CDR3 length equals 17 residues. J lost 4 bases, V lost 0 bases, and 10 bases had no gene match. DNA of the CDR3: TGCGCCAGCAGCCAAGATTTAGGGACAGGGCGGAGGTACGAGCAGTACTTC. Amino acid sequence: CASSQDLGTGRRYEQYF.

In its sample, this clonotype was seen many times. The chain carries TRBV4-1 and TRBJ1-3, with D maybe TRBD1 (6 bases). Germline CDR1 and CDR2: MGHRA and YSYEKL. V lost 4 bases and J lost 5, with 15 bases in between. The CDR3 has 15 amino acids. CDR3 loop: CASSLRGMERNTIYF. In DNA, the CDR3 is TGCGCCAGCAGCCTCAGGGGAATGGAGAGAAACACCATATATTTT.

In this sample, this clonotype turned up a few times. V gene TRBV4-1 combines with J gene TRBJ2-7; a weak D match, TRBD2 (6 bases). This CDR3 contains 15 residues. V was trimmed by 2 bases and J by 6 bases, leaving 17 bases between them. Germline V gene lookup returns CDR1 MGHRA and CDR2 YSYEKL. For the CDR3, the DNA is TGCGCCAGCAGCCAAATCGCGGGACCCCTGGGCGAGCAGTACTTC. Protein: CASSQIAGPLGEQYF.

The V gene is TRBV10-1, the J gene TRBJ2-2; either TRBD1 or TRBD2 may supply D (5 bases each). This CDR3 has 14 amino acids. Trimming cost V 4 bases and J 5 bases, with 11 bases left between them. Germline lookup yields CDR1 WNHNN and CDR2 SYGVQD (reference sequence). The CDR3 nucleotides are TGCGCCAGCAGTGGAGTTGGGGGAACCGGGGAGCTGTTTTTT. Translation gives CASSGVGGTGELFF.

In its sample, this clonotype was seen a few times. This chain connects TRBV27 to TRBJ2-7; 13 bases align to TRBD2. The CDR3 covers 16 residues. With 5 bases clipped from V and 7 bases from J, the junction kept 11 bases outside the gene matches. The germline gives CDR1 MNHEY, CDR2 SMNVEV (reference sequence). This CDR3 is CASSLGTSGVPREQYF. CDR3 sequence (DNA): TGTGCCAGCAGTCTCGGGACTAGCGGGGTGCCACGGGAGCAGTACTTC.

This clonotype was counted only a few times. The chain has TRBV12-3 or TRBV12-4 and TRBJ2-3; D is unclear. The CDR3 totals 16 residues. V lost 3 bases to trimming and J lost 4 bases, with 17 bases between them. The CDR3 spells CASSFGILEVADTQYF. The CDR3 DNA reads TGTGCCAGCAGTTTTGGTATCTTAGAGGTTGCAGATACGCAGTATTTT.

This clonotype has more than one count but fewer than ten. The rearrangement uses TRBV16 and TRBJ2-5; 9 bases agree with TRBD2. V gave up 7 bases and J gave up 0 bases; unmatched junction bases: 6. The CDR3 sequence is 15 residues long. Germline V CDR1 and CDR2: KGHSY, FQNENV. CDR3 DNA: TGTGCCAGCAAACAAAGCGGGAGGAACCAAGAGACCCAGTACTTC. This gives the protein CASKQSGRNQETQYF.

This clonotype was seen more than once but under ten times. The rearrangement links TRBV3-1 to TRBJ2-7; D is uncertain. The V gene lost 0 bases and the J gene lost 1 base, with 7 bases spanning the gap. This CDR3 is built from 14 residues. The germline V gene encodes CDR1 LGHDT and CDR2 YNNKEL (reference sequence). The CDR3 DNA reads as TGTGCCAGCAGCCAAGAGGCCAGTTCCTACGAGCAGTACTTC. Translation: CASSQEASSYEQYF.

This clonotype was observed a single time. The chain joins TRBV7-8 to TRBJ2-2, with 11 positions matching TRBD2. V gave up 5 bases and J gave up 8 bases; unmatched junction bases: 13. CDR3 length equals 17 residues. CDR1 and CDR2 (germline): SGHVS, FQNEAQ. CDR3 coding DNA: TGTGCCAGCAGCCCCCCTTTAGCGGGAGGGCTGGGAGGGGAGCTGTTTTTT. It translates to CASSPPLAGGLGGELFF.

This clonotype was seen a few times. V gene TRBV12-3 or TRBV12-4 combines with J gene TRBJ1-2, with D perhaps TRBD1 (6 bases). Trimming shortened V by 6 bases and J by 5 bases, and 13 bases separated the two germline ends. The CDR3 has 13 residues. CDR3 in DNA: TGTGCCAGCAGACCCGGGACAATTTATGGCTACACCTTC. It specifies CASRPGTIYGYTF.

The chain employs TRBV6-2 or TRBV6-3 and TRBJ2-1; D tentatively fits TRBD1 or TRBD2 (5 bases each). CDR1 and CDR2 (germline): MNHEY, SVGEGT. Deletions cut 5 bases from V and 0 bases from J, with 20 bases between. This CDR3 contains 18 residues. The CDR3 bases are TGTGCCAGCAGTCCTGTGGGGGACCTAAGTTTCTCCTACAATGAGCAGTTCTTC. It specifies CASSPVGDLSFSYNEQFF.

The chain recombines TRBV6-1 with TRBJ2-7; the D gene is possibly TRBD2 (6 bases). CDR3 length: 16 amino acids. V dropped 0 bases and J dropped 0 bases, with 12 bases sitting between them. Germline assignment: CDR1 MNHNS and CDR2 SASEGT. DNA of the CDR3: TGTGCCAGCAGTGAAGCCTCTAGCGCGTTCTCCTACGAGCAGTACGTC. It yields the protein CASSEASSAFSYEQYV.

There are many counts of this clonotype. This chain connects TRBV7-2 to TRBJ2-2; D remains ambiguous. Germline V gene lookup returns CDR1 SGHTA and CDR2 FQGNSA. V lost 6 bases and J 2 bases, leaving 4 bases between the germline ends. CDR3 size: 12 residues. The CDR3 DNA sequence: TGTGCCAGCAGTCGAAACACCGGGGAGCTGTTTTTT. Amino acid sequence: CASSRNTGELFF.

There are many counts of this clonotype. This chain uses TRBV4-1 with TRBJ2-1; D unresolved. The CDR3 extends over 13 amino acids. CDR1 is MGHRA and CDR2 is YSYEKL in the germline V gene. Trimming shortened V by 1 base and J by 8 bases, and 9 bases separated the two germline ends. CDR3 in amino acids: CASSQADRDEQFF. The CDR3 region has the DNA TGCGCCAGCAGCCAAGCTGATCGCGATGAGCAGTTCTTC.

This clonotype was picked up a small number of times. The chain has TRBV12-3 or TRBV12-4 and TRBJ2-1; the match to TRBD2 covers 12 bases. V gave up 7 bases and J gave up 8 bases; unmatched junction bases: 12. CDR3 length: 16 amino acids. The CDR3 reads CASTLAGGGPTHEQFF. Here the CDR3 DNA reads TGTGCCAGCACCCTAGCGGGAGGGGGTCCTACGCATGAGCAGTTCTTC.

This clonotype has a handful of counts. V is TRBV12-3 or TRBV12-4 and J is TRBJ2-3, with D unresolved. The CDR3 contains 15 residues. V gave up 5 bases and J gave up 6 bases, with 18 bases separating them. In DNA, the CDR3 is TGTGCCAGCAGTGTTGGGTGGCAGGTGGTTGATACGCAGTATTTT. Its protein product is CASSVGWQVVDTQYF.

In its sample, this clonotype was seen many times. V and J are TRBV28 and TRBJ2-7; 8 nucleotides line up with TRBD2. The CDR3 totals 12 residues. Germline CDR1 reads MDHEN; CDR2 reads SYDVKM. V shed 6 bases, J shed 3 bases, and the junction held 1 base outside the gene matches. The CDR3 DNA reads as TGTGCCAGCAGGCTAGCGGGCTACGAGCAGTACTTC. As protein: CASRLAGYEQYF.

This clonotype was counted a few times. The V call is TRBV10-2, the J call TRBJ2-7; no clear D gene. Germline V CDR1 and CDR2: WSHSY, SAAADI. CDR3 size: 13 residues. Trimming left V 3 bases short and J 3 bases short, with 9 bases between. The CDR3 DNA is TGCGCCAGCAGTGACGGGCTATACTACGAGCAGTACTTC. Protein: CASSDGLYYEQYF.

This clonotype was counted at least ten times. V usage is TRBV25-1 and J usage is TRBJ2-2, with D maybe TRBD2 (6 bases). The CDR3 contains 14 residues. The germline CDR1 and CDR2 sequences are MGHDK and SYGVNS. Trimming stripped 7 bases from V and 1 base from J, with 10 bases between. CDR3 protein: CASKGLVNTGELFF. The CDR3 DNA is TGTGCCAGCAAGGGACTCGTGAACACCGGGGAGCTGTTTTTT. Variable domain in full (rest from reference TRBV25-1 and TRBJ2-2): EADIYQTPRYLVIGTGKKITLECSQTMGHDKMYWYQQDPGMELHLIHYSYGVNSTEKGDLSSESTVSRIRTEHFPLTLESARPSHTSQYLCASKGLVNTGELFFGEGSRLTVL.

This clonotype was observed a handful of times. V and J are TRBV11-2 and TRBJ2-4; 7 bases fit TRBD1. The CDR3 loop spans 13 amino acids. Germline loops: CDR1 SGHAT, CDR2 FQNNGV. The ends lost 5 bases at V and 7 bases at J; junction bases unmatched: 5. In DNA form, the CDR3 reads TGTGCCAGCAGCCCGACAGGGCGGAACATTCAGTACTTC. Amino acids: CASSPTGRNIQYF.

This clonotype was seen more than once but under ten times. The chain has TRBV30 and TRBJ2-5; TRBD1 might be the D (5 bases). Deletions cut 4 bases from V and 4 bases from J, with 16 bases between. CDR1 and CDR2 (germline): GTSNPN, SVGIG (reference sequence). This CDR3 is built from 14 residues. The CDR3 DNA reads as TGTGCCTGGACGCCAGGGAAATCCTCAGAGACCCAGTACTTC. It codes for CAWTPGKSSETQYF.

The rearrangement uses TRBV29-1 and TRBJ1-1, with TRBD1 matching 9 bases. Germline V CDR1 and CDR2: SQVTM, ANQGSEA. Germline trimming cut 7 bases from V and 4 bases from J; bases unmatched to any gene: 10. There are 14 residues in the CDR3. The CDR3 sequence: CSASEGGQGTEAFF. Here the CDR3 DNA reads TGCAGCGCGTCCGAGGGGGGACAGGGCACTGAAGCTTTCTTT.